This T cell receptor beta chain was identified in a study of blood T cell repertoires in COVID-19. Study at large: PBMCs, B-cell-depleted T cells, or T cells provided the cDNA or gDNA that made up the material.

Original methodology: It was from reference gene primer amplification that nucleated cell counts were estimated. Clones were read by immunoSEQ multiplex PCR, and TCRdb kept only the in-frame ones, dropping some. The V and J calls and clone size were taken over from that table, and D and trimming were inferred from the DNA. The table shows roughly 340,000 clones, with 70% to 90% occurring only once. The CDR3 loop spans 14 amino acids. Germline values: CDR1 LNHDA, CDR2 SQIVND (reference sequence). V gave up 7 bases and J gave up 3 bases, with 15 bases separating them. Sample: peripheral blood. This receptor was identified in a woman between 25 and 40 years old with COVID-19, enrolled during active disease. The chain couples TRBV19 to TRBJ1-1; a weak D match, TRBD1 (5 bases). CDR3 in DNA: TGTGCCAGTACTAATCAGGGTGTGTACACTGAAGCTTTCTTT. This gives the protein CASTNQGVYTEAFF.